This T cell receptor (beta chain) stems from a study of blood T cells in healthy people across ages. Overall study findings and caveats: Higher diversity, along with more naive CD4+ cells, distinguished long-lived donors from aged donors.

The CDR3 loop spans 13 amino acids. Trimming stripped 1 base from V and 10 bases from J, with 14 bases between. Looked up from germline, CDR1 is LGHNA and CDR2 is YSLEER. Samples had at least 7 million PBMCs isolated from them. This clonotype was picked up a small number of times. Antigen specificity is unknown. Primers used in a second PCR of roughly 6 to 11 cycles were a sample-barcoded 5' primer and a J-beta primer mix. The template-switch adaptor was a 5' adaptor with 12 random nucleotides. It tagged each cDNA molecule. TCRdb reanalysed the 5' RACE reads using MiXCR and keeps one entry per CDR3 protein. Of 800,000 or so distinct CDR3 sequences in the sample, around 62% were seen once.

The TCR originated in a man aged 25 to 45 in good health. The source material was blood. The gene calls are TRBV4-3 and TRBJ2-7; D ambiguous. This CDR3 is CASSQVTTGLQYF. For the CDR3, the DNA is TGCGCCAGCAGCCAAGTTACTACGGGCCTACAGTACTTC.